Following are 30 T cell receptor beta chains from one sample sequenced in a study of shared clonotypes between healthy human individuals. Cells designated naive CD8 were CD45RO-negative and were positively selected for CCR7, with terminally differentiated effector memory CD45RA+ cells excluded. Assay used: immunoSEQ multiplex PCR; TCRdb lists only in-frame clones, some missing. The data contain some 580,000 clones, roughly 98% of them singletons. Sequenced sample: naive CD8+ T cells sorted from blood. Source of these receptors: a man under 40 in good health.

On this clone: At one end the junction does not follow the germline gene, possibly because of a read error. V is TRBV6-1 and J is TRBJ2-1; no clear D gene. CDR1 is MNHNS, CDR2 SASEGT, per germline. This CDR3 has 15 amino acids. The CDR3 sequence is CASIDSPFSDNEQFF. CDR3 nucleotide sequence: TGTGCCAGCATTGATAGTCCATTCTCCGACAATGAGCAGTTCTTC.

Regarding this clone: The conserved phenylalanine or tryptophan is not found at the CDR3 terminus, so this likely reflects a read error. DNA for the CDR3: TGTGCCAGCAGCGTCGGACAGGCGCTAGGCTTGAACACTGAAGCTTTCCTT. Encoded protein: CASSVGQALGLNTEAFL. The J gene is TRBJ1-1, the V gene TRBV5-6; 7 bases map to TRBD1. V lost 4 bases and J lost 0; bases outside the gene matches: 12. CDR3 length equals 17 residues. Per germline, CDR1 SGHDT and CDR2 YYEEEE.

V usage is TRBV13 and J usage is TRBJ2-3; D perhaps matches TRBD1 (6 bases). Germline CDR1 PRHDT, CDR2 FYEKMQ (reference sequence). Trimming took off 1 base at V and 0 bases at J, with 11 bases between the two ends. CDR3 size: 16 residues. The CDR3 bases are TGTGCCAGCAGCTTAGTACAGGGAGAGAGCACAGATACGCAGTATTTT. It yields the protein CASSLVQGESTDTQYF.

The chain combines TRBV7-9 with TRBJ2-1; TRBD2 agrees at 9 bases. Trimming removed 1 base from V and 7 bases from J; junction bases left unmatched: 17. The V gene's germline CDR1 is SEHNR and CDR2 FQNEAQ (reference sequence). This CDR3 region has 19 residues. CDR3 nucleotides: TGTGCCAGCAGCTTAGTAGGTAGCGGGAGCCCCTTATTGAAAAATGAGCAGTTCTTC. Translation: CASSLVGSGSPLLKNEQFF.

This chain connects TRBV28 to TRBJ2-7, with a weak D call TRBD1 (6 bases). Germline CDR1 reads MDHEN; CDR2 reads SYDVKM. Trimming removed 3 bases from V and 0 bases from J, with 9 bases in between. The CDR3 consists of 14 residues. In DNA, the CDR3 is TGTGCCAGCAGTTTGGGGACACTCTCCTACGAGCAGTACTTC. It codes for CASSLGTLSYEQYF.

The chain links TRBV7-9 to TRBJ1-2; 7 bases agree with TRBD1. The CDR3 contains 13 residues. Per the germline V gene, CDR1 is SEHNR and CDR2 is FQNEAQ (reference sequence). Trimming took 4 bases from V and 3 from J; bases not matched to a gene: 2. DNA for the CDR3: TGTGCCAGCAGCTCTGGGACAGACTATGGCTACACCTTC. This gives the protein CASSSGTDYGYTF.

V and J are TRBV4-2 and TRBJ2-3, with D unresolved. The CDR3 loop spans 15 amino acids. Germline lookup yields CDR1 LGHNA and CDR2 YNFKEQ. The V and J ends lost 0 bases and 0 bases respectively, with 7 bases between them. CDR3 DNA: TGTGCCAGCAGCCAAGAGACGTATAGCACAGATACGCAGTATTTT. This sequence encodes CASSQETYSTDTQYF.

The rearrangement joins TRBV10-3 to TRBJ2-7, with D unclear. Trimming took 6 bases from V and 0 from J, leaving 9 bases between them. The CDR3 consists of 13 residues. Germline CDR1 and CDR2: ENHRY and SYGVKD. As DNA, the CDR3 is TGTGCCATCAGCCCCCCAGACTCCTACGAGCAGTACTTC. The encoded protein is CAISPPDSYEQYF.

The genes are TRBV27 and TRBJ2-5, with 11 bases matching TRBD2. Germline CDR1 is MNHEY and CDR2 is SMNVEV (reference sequence). The CDR3 is made up of 16 amino acids. J lost 2 bases, V lost 6 bases, and 8 bases had no gene match. The chain's CDR3 is CASRVLGTSGQETQYF. Written as DNA, the CDR3 is TGTGCCAGCAGAGTACTAGGGACTAGCGGACAAGAGACCCAGTACTTC.

The CDR3 coding sequence is TGTGCCACCAGCAGAGATTTCGGGGGGAGTGCAACTAATGAAAAACTGTTTTTT. This codes for CATSRDFGGSATNEKLFF. The chain joins TRBV15 to TRBJ1-4; D might be TRBD1 (5 bases). V was pared by 0 bases and J by 0 bases, with 14 bases between. This CDR3 contains 18 residues. CDR1 LNHNV and CDR2 YYDKDF come from the germline V gene (reference sequence). Variable domain in full (rest from reference TRBV15 and TRBJ1-4): DAMVIQNPRYQVTQFGKPVTLSCSQTLNHNVMYWYQQKSSQAPKLLFHYYDKDFNNEADTPDNFQSRRPNTSFCFLDIRSPGLGDTAMYLCATSRDFGGSATNEKLFFGSGTQLSVL.

The chain has TRBV7-3 and TRBJ2-1; possibly TRBD2 for D (6 bases). The CDR3 runs 15 residues. The V gene lost 4 bases and the J gene lost 0 bases, with 10 bases spanning the gap. The germline CDR1 and CDR2 sequences are SGHTA and FQGTGA. The CDR3 sequence is CASSSSGGSYNEQFF. CDR3 DNA sequence: TGTGCCAGCAGCTCCTCCGGGGGCTCCTACAATGAGCAGTTCTTC.

J is TRBJ2-7 and V is TRBV28; TRBD1 agrees at 10 bases. Germline-derived CDR1 and CDR2 are MDHEN and SYDVKM. This CDR3 has 14 residues. Trimming removed 6 bases from V and 5 bases from J; junction bases left unmatched: 7. CDR3 region: CASSPGQGWDEQYF. CDR3 DNA: TGTGCCAGCAGCCCGGGACAGGGGTGGGACGAGCAGTACTTC.

The chain is built from TRBV5-1 and TRBJ2-5; tentative D call: TRBD1 (6 bases). Germline V lookup: CDR1 SGHRS, CDR2 YFSETQ. V lost 4 bases and J lost 0, with 13 bases in between. The CDR3 is made up of 15 amino acids. CDR3 in amino acids: CASSGDRDNQETQYF. CDR3 coding DNA: TGCGCCAGCAGCGGGGACCGGGACAACCAAGAGACCCAGTACTTC.

The chain joins TRBV25-1 to TRBJ1-4; no clear D. Between the trimmed V and J ends, which lost 1 base and 7 bases, there was a span of 10 bases. Germline V gene sequence: CDR1 MGHDK, CDR2 SYGVNS. This CDR3 region has 14 residues. As DNA, the CDR3 is TGTGCCAGCAGTGAATTCGGAGGCCCTGAAAAACTGTTTTTT. It translates to CASSEFGGPEKLFF.

The chain combines TRBV27 with TRBJ1-1; the match to TRBD1 covers 7 bases. CDR3 length equals 15 residues. Germline CDR1 reads MNHEY; CDR2 reads SMNVEV (reference sequence). The V segment lost 1 base and the J segment 1 base; nucleotides outside the gene matches: 3. CDR3 coding DNA: TGTGCCAGCAGTTTATGGCACAGGGGGAACACTGAAGCTTTCTTT. Its protein is CASSLWHRGNTEAFF.

The gene calls are TRBV11-2 and TRBJ1-3; TRBD1 agrees at 7 bases. The CDR3 totals 17 residues. V dropped 0 bases and J dropped 2; count of bases not matched to a gene: 7. Germline lookup yields CDR1 SGHAT and CDR2 FQNNGV. CDR3 sequence (DNA): TGTGCCAGCAGCTTAGACTACGGCAGGGGGGCTGGAAACACCATATATTTT. It translates to CASSLDYGRGAGNTIYF.

The chain employs TRBV5-4 and TRBJ1-5; D gene ambiguous. Germline CDR1 SGHNT, CDR2 YYREEE (reference sequence). The CDR3 runs 16 residues. V shed 2 bases and J shed 2 bases, with 14 bases lying between them. The CDR3 nucleotides read TGTGCCAGCAGCTTCCGGCCGATCGGAGGCAATCAGCCCCAGCATTTT. Translated, it gives CASSFRPIGGNQPQHF.

This clone has only one observation. This chain links TRBV19 with TRBJ2-6, with D perhaps matching TRBD1 (6 bases). Germline CDR1 LNHDA, CDR2 SQIVND (reference sequence). The CDR3 is 18 residues long. V was pared by 2 bases and J by 2 bases, with 16 bases between. CDR3: CASSIWWTDSPGANVLTF. The CDR3 nucleotides read TGTGCCAGTAGTATATGGTGGACAGACTCACCTGGGGCCAACGTCCTGACTTTC.

The rearrangement uses TRBV11-2 and TRBJ2-7; the match to TRBD2 covers 7 bases. V dropped 5 bases and J dropped 2; count of bases not matched to a gene: 18. The CDR3 length is 18 residues. Germline V lookup: CDR1 SGHAT, CDR2 FQNNGV. The CDR3 here is CASSLGVPRDYKTYEQYF. For the CDR3, the DNA is TGTGCCAGCAGCCTAGGGGTGCCTCGGGACTACAAAACCTACGAGCAGTACTTC.

The J gene is TRBJ2-2, the V gene TRBV7-7; D unclear. V was clipped by 2 bases and J by 0 bases, with 1 base between them. This CDR3 contains 13 residues. Germline CDR1 reads SSHAT; CDR2 reads FNYEAQ (reference sequence). The CDR3 spells CASSLTNTGELFF. CDR3 in DNA: TGTGCCAGCAGCTTAACGAACACCGGGGAGCTGTTTTTT.

The J gene is TRBJ2-7, the V gene TRBV18; 12 bases line up with TRBD1. CDR3 length: 17 amino acids. Germline V gene lookup returns CDR1 KGHSH and CDR2 LQKENI. The J segment lost 2 bases and the V segment lost 6 bases, leaving 11 bases of the junction unmatched. The CDR3 sequence is CASSPTTGTGGTYEQYF. CDR3 bases: TGTGCCAGCTCGCCCACCACCGGGACAGGGGGCACCTACGAGCAGTACTTC.

This clone appeared a single time. The rearrangement uses TRBV6-1 and TRBJ1-1, with D possibly being TRBD1 (6 bases). Germline V gives CDR1 MNHNS, CDR2 SASEGT. The CDR3 extends over 15 amino acids. V gave up 3 bases and J gave up 0 bases, with 11 bases separating them. In DNA, the CDR3 is TGTGCCAGCAGTGATGGACAGATCATGAACACTGAAGCTTTCTTT. This encodes CASSDGQIMNTEAFF.

The gene calls are TRBV15 and TRBJ2-7; 12 positions match TRBD1. CDR3 length: 15 residues. The J segment lost 2 bases and the V segment lost 4 bases, leaving 3 bases of the junction unmatched. Germline V CDR1 and CDR2: LNHNV, YYDKDF (reference sequence). Here the CDR3 DNA reads TGTGCCACCAGCAAAGGGACAGGGGGCCCCTACGAGCAGTACTTC. Its translation is CATSKGTGGPYEQYF.

The V call is TRBV5-8, the J call TRBJ2-7; unclear D gene. The V end lost 0 bases, the J end lost 2 bases, and 9 bases lay between the germline ends. From germline, CDR1 is SGHTS and CDR2 YDEGEE. The CDR3 has 14 amino acids. The CDR3 sequence is CASSLVTAAYEQYF. In DNA, the CDR3 is TGTGCCAGCAGCTTGGTTACAGCCGCCTACGAGCAGTACTTC.

The chain couples TRBV2 to TRBJ1-1; 8 nucleotides align to TRBD1. The CDR3 consists of 18 residues. V lost 3 bases to trimming and J lost 1 base; unmatched junction nucleotides: 13. The V gene's germline CDR1 is SNHLY and CDR2 FYNNEI. CDR3: CASSDDPTGEIPNTEAFF. In DNA form, the CDR3 reads TGTGCCAGCAGTGACGACCCGACAGGGGAAATTCCGAACACTGAAGCTTTCTTT.

The chain carries TRBV14 and TRBJ2-2, with 10 positions matching TRBD1. Germline-derived CDR1 and CDR2 are SGHDN and FVKESK. The CDR3 length is 16 residues. The junction had 8 bases not matched to a gene; V was cut back by 4 bases and J by 6 bases. CDR3 sequence: CASSPVWDRGAGELFF. Written as DNA, the CDR3 is TGTGCCAGCAGCCCGGTATGGGACAGGGGAGCCGGGGAGCTGTTTTTT.

This rearrangement joins TRBV28 to TRBJ2-7; no clear D. Germline values: CDR1 MDHEN, CDR2 SYDVKM. CDR3 length: 11 amino acids. Trimming removed 5 bases from V and 6 bases from J, with 8 bases in between. The CDR3 loop is CASSLSLEQYF. The CDR3 bases are TGTGCCAGCAGTCTCTCCCTCGAGCAGTACTTC.

The rearrangement joins TRBV11-3 to TRBJ2-5; a weak D match, TRBD2 (7 bases). CDR3 size: 14 residues. CDR1 and CDR2 (germline): SGHNT, YENEEA. The V end was cut by 2 bases, the J end by 4 bases, with 11 bases between. The chain's CDR3 is CASSLRGEGETQYF. DNA of the CDR3: TGTGCCAGCAGCTTAAGGGGGGAGGGAGAGACCCAGTACTTC.

V usage is TRBV14 and J usage is TRBJ2-1; weak D call: TRBD1 (6 bases). Germline V gene sequence: CDR1 SGHDN, CDR2 FVKESK. V was trimmed by 6 bases and J by 5 bases, leaving 17 bases between them. The CDR3 extends over 15 amino acids. The CDR3 is CASRDYRVTNNEQFF. The CDR3 bases are TGTGCCAGCAGGGATTACAGGGTAACCAACAATGAGCAGTTCTTC.

J is TRBJ2-7 and V is TRBV10-1; 13 nucleotides agree with TRBD2. The V gene end was trimmed by 0 bases and the J gene end by 4 bases; junction bases not matched to a gene: 12. In germline, CDR1 is WNHNN, CDR2 SYGVQD (reference sequence). The CDR3 runs to 19 residues. The CDR3, as DNA: TGCGCCAGCAGTGAGTCGGGACTAGCGGGGATTCACCCGGAATACGAGCAGTACTTC. Translation: CASSESGLAGIHPEYEQYF.